The 15 T cell receptor beta chains listed next were all sequenced from one sample in a study of regulatory T cells in long-lasting Graves disease. Combining iRepertoire HTBI primers with Arm-PCR of CDR3 regions, the authors built TCR beta libraries. Using its own MiXCR run on the multiplex PCR reads, TCRdb lists one record per CDR3 protein. The sample shows roughly 500,000 distinct CDR3 sequences, less than 25% of them seen only once. Time point here: persistent/refractory GD, antithyroid drugs over 5 years with positive TRAb. There was RNA extracted from PBMCs, and the TCR library was made from it. The sequences come from peripheral blood mononuclear cells (PBMCs), collected when the disease was refractory, from a patient treated with antithyroid drugs. The receptors come from a female donor with Graves disease.

A few counts support this clonotype. This chain links TRBV6-9 with TRBJ1-1; D perhaps matches TRBD1 (5 bases). The length of the CDR3 is 15 residues. The germline V gene has CDR1 MNHGY and CDR2 SVAAGI. V lost 1 base to trimming and J lost 0 bases, with 9 bases between them. This CDR3 reads CASSYLRGMNTEAFF. The DNA of the CDR3 is TGTGCCAGCAGTTATTTGAGGGGCATGAACACTGAAGCTTTCTTT.

This clonotype was seen repeatedly, ten times or more. This CDR3 reads CSARDWGGSNQPQHF. In DNA form, the CDR3 reads TGCAGTGCTAGAGATTGGGGCGGTAGCAATCAGCCCCAGCATTTT. The chain uses TRBV20-1 and TRBJ1-5; weak D call: TRBD1 (5 bases). The V gene lost 0 bases and the J gene lost 0 bases, with 9 bases spanning the gap. CDR3 length: 15 amino acids. CDR1 and CDR2 (germline): DFQATT, SNEGSKA (reference sequence).

In this sample, this clonotype turned up a few times. The junction departs from the called germline gene at one end, perhaps through a read error. The CDR3 DNA sequence: TGTGCCGGCAGTTCCCGACAGGGCAATCAGCCCCAGCATTTT. Amino acids: CAGSSRQGNQPQHF. The chain recombines TRBV12-3 or TRBV12-4 with TRBJ1-5; the D gene is possibly TRBD1 (6 bases). CDR3 length: 14 residues.

This clonotype was seen only a few times. The J gene is TRBJ2-2, the V gene TRBV6-2 or TRBV6-3, with D perhaps assigned TRBD1 or TRBD2 (5 bases each). This CDR3 contains 14 residues. Between the trimmed V and J ends, which lost 11 bases and 7 bases, there was a span of 20 bases. Germline loops: CDR1 MNHEY, CDR2 SVGEGT. This CDR3 is CAGKIASGGGELFF. Written as DNA, the CDR3 is TGTGCCGGCAAAATAGCTTCTGGGGGCGGGGAGCTGTTTTTT.

This chain links TRBV7-2 with TRBJ2-7; D perhaps matches TRBD1 (6 bases). CDR1 and CDR2 (germline): SGHTA, FQGNSA. Trimming took 3 bases from V and 4 from J, leaving 13 bases between them. The CDR3 length is 14 residues. The CDR3 reads CASSLAGQRYEQYF. The CDR3, as DNA: TGTGCCAGCAGCTTGGCCGGACAGCGATACGAGCAGTACTTC.

The chain combines TRBV7-9 with TRBJ2-7; unclear D gene. Germline-derived CDR1 and CDR2 are SEHNR and FQNEAQ (reference sequence). V was cut by 1 base and J by 9 bases, with 10 bases left in between. The CDR3 has 12 residues. The CDR3 DNA is TGTGCCAGCAGCTTAGAGAGGAAAGGGCAGTACTTC. Protein: CASSLERKGQYF.

The gene calls are TRBV20-1 and TRBJ2-3; 12 nucleotides line up with TRBD1. V shed 1 base, J shed 4 bases, and the junction held 3 bases outside the gene matches. The length of the CDR3 is 15 residues. The V gene's germline CDR1 is DFQATT and CDR2 SNEGSKA (reference sequence). The DNA of the CDR3 is TGCAGTGCTAGAGGGGACAGGGGGCGTGCAGATACGCAGTATTTT. It yields the protein CSARGDRGRADTQYF.

This clonotype occurred a few times. The rearrangement joins TRBV6-1 to TRBJ2-7; TRBD2 matches 7 bases. V lost 4 bases and J lost 5; bases outside the gene matches: 5. This CDR3 has 13 residues. CDR1 and CDR2 (germline): MNHNS, SASEGT. The CDR3 sequence: CASSAGAGDEQYF. CDR3 sequence (DNA): TGTGCCAGCAGTGCCGGGGCGGGAGACGAGCAGTACTTC.

The chain employs TRBV29-1 and TRBJ2-3, with TRBD2 matching 7 bases. After removal of 6 bases from V and 1 base from J, the junction contained 1 base not matched to a gene. Germline loops: CDR1 SQVTM, CDR2 ANQGSEA. This CDR3 has 12 residues. CDR3 amino acids: CSVGLGTDTQYF. The CDR3 DNA sequence: TGCAGCGTCGGACTAGGCACAGATACGCAGTATTTT.

The rearrangement joins TRBV5-4 to TRBJ1-2, with D possibly TRBD1 on 5 matching bases. Trimming removed 4 bases at V and 7 bases at J, with 14 bases between. The CDR3 is made up of 13 amino acids. Per germline, CDR1 SGHNT and CDR2 YYREEE (reference sequence). CDR3 amino acids: CASSIRQTGGYTF. Here the CDR3 DNA reads TGTGCCAGCAGCATACGACAGACGGGTGGCTACACCTTC.

The rearrangement joins TRBV6-1 to TRBJ1-2, with TRBD1 as a possible D gene (5 bases). V was pared by 7 bases and J by 4 bases, with 19 bases between. In germline, CDR1 is MNHNS, CDR2 SASEGT. This CDR3 is 15 amino acids long. This CDR3 is CASTPLPTGPYGYTF. DNA for the CDR3: TGTGCCAGCACCCCACTCCCAACAGGCCCCTATGGCTACACCTTC.

This chain uses TRBV6-5 with TRBJ2-3, with unresolved D. CDR3 size: 13 residues. Trimming removed 0 bases at V and 4 bases at J, with 5 bases between. The germline V gene encodes CDR1 MNHEY and CDR2 SVGAGI. Here the CDR3 reads CASSYSRADTQYF. In DNA, the CDR3 is TGTGCCAGCAGTTACTCCCGGGCAGATACGCAGTATTTT.

This clonotype showed up just once. Possible read error: a much larger clone is one base away. The chain couples TRBV18 to TRBJ2-5, with D hard to call. This CDR3 is built from 14 residues. The germline V and J ends were trimmed by 6 bases and 5 bases, with 16 bases remaining between them. Germline V CDR1 and CDR2: KGHSH, LQKENI. The CDR3 region has the DNA TGTGCCAGCTCCCGTGCATCGGCACGGGAGACCCAGTACTTC. Its translation: CASSRASARETQYF.

The genes are TRBV11-2 and TRBJ2-2; D gene ambiguous. CDR1 and CDR2 (germline): SGHAT, FQNNGV. The CDR3 has 15 residues. Trimming took off 6 bases at V and 2 bases at J, with 13 bases between the two ends. The DNA of the CDR3 is TGTGCCAGCAGTTCAACCTTGAGAAACACCGGGGAGCTGTTTTTT. This translates into CASSSTLRNTGELFF.

About this clonotype: A read error may explain this, as a much larger clone is one base away. The J gene is TRBJ2-7, the V gene TRBV6-5; D remains ambiguous. V shed 2 bases and J shed 7 bases, with 6 bases lying between them. The V gene's germline CDR1 is MNHEY and CDR2 SVGAGI. The CDR3 contains 11 residues. The CDR3 here is CASSYAEEQYF. DNA of the CDR3: TGTGCCAGCAGTTACGCGGAAGAGCAGTACTTC.